The rows below give T cell receptor beta chains drawn from one sample of a study of cytotoxic CD8 clonotypes in ibrutinib-treated CLL. Sequenced by immunoSEQ multiplex PCR; TCRdb stores in-frame clones only, minus some. This repertoire shows about 200,000 clones, approximately 79% found once; its top ten account for roughly 11%. Sequenced here: PBMCs, sampled after 12 months of ibrutinib treatment. The receptor source for this set is a human donor with chronic lymphocytic leukemia. Each CDR3 is given with its conserved first and last residue. A D gene is named only where the DNA matches it firmly. A clone size is listed for some rows: how often the clone was seen (once, few, many), or a class if it is expanded.

TRBV19	TRBJ1-2	.	.	CASSISGGSYGYTF	TGTGCCAGTAGTATTTCGGGGGGCTCCTACGGCTACACCTTC
TRBV2	TRBJ1-1	once	.	CASSELPNTEAFF	TGTGCCAGCAGTGAATTGCCTAACACTGAAGCTTTCTTT
TRBV30	TRBJ2-7	.	TRBD2	CAWSFSGGTYEQYF	TGTGCCTGGAGTTTTAGCGGGGGGACCTACGAGCAGTACTTC
TRBV28	TRBJ1-2	.	.	CASSFPDTGIYGYTF	TGTGCCAGCAGTTTTCCGGACACGGGCATCTATGGCTACACCTTC
TRBV2	TRBJ1-2	.	.	CASSEARSVYGYTF	TGTGCCAGCAGTGAAGCGCGGTCTGTTTATGGCTACACCTTC
TRBV6-4	TRBJ2-1	few	TRBD2	CASSVTSGTAGEQFF	TGTGCCAGCAGCGTGACTAGCGGGACTGCAGGCGAGCAGTTCTTC
TRBV19	TRBJ2-3	.	.	CASSIQVAGADTQYF	TGTGCCAGTAGTATTCAGGTGGCTGGCGCAGATACGCAGTATTTT
TRBV5-4	TRBJ2-3	.	.	CASNRWGTDTQYF	TGTGCCAGCAATCGATGGGGCACAGATACGCAGTATTTT
TRBV5-1	TRBJ2-1	.	TRBD1	CASTSDRAGEQFF	TGCGCCAGCACCTCGGACAGGGCGGGTGAGCAGTTCTTC
TRBV18	TRBJ2-2	.	.	CASSPESLDTGELFF	TGTGCCAGCTCACCAGAATCGTTAGACACCGGGGAGCTGTTTTTT
TRBV6-1	TRBJ2-5	.	.	CASSFYAQKETQYF	TGTGCCAGCAGTTTCTACGCACAGAAAGAGACCCAGTACTTC
TRBV28	TRBJ2-7	.	TRBD1	CASSSTGPFYEQYF	TGTGCCAGCAGTTCGACAGGGCCTTTTTACGAGCAGTACTTC
TRBV30	TRBJ2-7	.	.	CAWTSGRGPSYEQYF	TGTGCCTGGACCTCAGGTAGGGGACCCTCCTACGAGCAGTACTTC
TRBV9	TRBJ2-3	.	.	CASSVESDTQYF	TGTGCCAGCAGCGTCGAGTCAGATACGCAGTATTTT
TRBV2	TRBJ1-2	.	.	CASSFDPSGYTF	TGTGCCAGCAGCTTCGACCCTAGCGGCTACACCTTC
TRBV4-1	TRBJ2-4	.	TRBD2	CASSPGLAGGWNIQYF	TGCGCCAGCAGCCCCGGACTAGCGGGGGGCTGGAACATTCAGTACTTC
TRBV7-8	TRBJ2-7	.	.	CASSQGWGGKERYF	TGTGCCAGCAGCCAGGGGTGGGGAGGCAAAGAACGGTACTTC
TRBV5-1	TRBJ2-5	.	.	CASSLGLQRLETQYF	TGCGCCAGCAGCTTGGGGCTCCAAAGGTTGGAGACCCAGTACTTC
TRBV7-2	TRBJ2-7	few	.	CASSRDGPYEQYF	TGTGCCAGCAGCCGGGACGGACCCTACGAGCAGTACTTC
TRBV5-1	TRBJ2-7	.	TRBD2	CASSLSSGTTYEQYF	TGCGCCAGCAGCTTGAGTAGCGGGACCACCTACGAGCAGTACTTC
TRBV9	TRBJ2-5	.	.	CASSVGLQETQYF	TGTGCCAGCAGCGTCGGACTGCAAGAGACCCAGTACTTC
TRBV10-3	TRBJ2-7	once	.	CAIQGLLGEQYF	TGTGCCATCCAGGGGCTGCTCGGCGAGCAGTACTTC
TRBV5-6	TRBJ2-7	.	.	CASTGTGSSYEQYF	TGTGCCAGCACCGGGACGGGGAGCTCCTACGAGCAGTACTTC
TRBV27	TRBJ2-3	.	TRBD1	CASSRDSSIPGHPATDTQYF	TGTGCCAGCAGTAGGGACAGCTCCATCCCTGGCCATCCCGCCACAGATACGCAGTATTTT
TRBV6-5	TRBJ1-2	.	.	CASRRAGEVNYGYTF	TGTGCCAGCAGAAGGGCGGGAGAGGTTAACTATGGCTACACCTTC